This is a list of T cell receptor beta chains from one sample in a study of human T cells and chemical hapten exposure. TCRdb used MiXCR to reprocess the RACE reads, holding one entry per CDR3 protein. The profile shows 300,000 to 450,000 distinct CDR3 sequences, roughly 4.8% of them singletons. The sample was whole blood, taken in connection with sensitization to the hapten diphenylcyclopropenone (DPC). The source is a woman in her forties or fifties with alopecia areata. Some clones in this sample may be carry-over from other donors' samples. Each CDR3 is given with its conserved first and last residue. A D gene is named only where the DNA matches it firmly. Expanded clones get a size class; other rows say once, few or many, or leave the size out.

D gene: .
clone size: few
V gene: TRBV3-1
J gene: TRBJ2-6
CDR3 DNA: TGTGCCAGCAGCCAACTTCGACAGGCTGGGGCCAACGTCCTGACTTTC
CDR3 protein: CASSQLRQAGANVLTF

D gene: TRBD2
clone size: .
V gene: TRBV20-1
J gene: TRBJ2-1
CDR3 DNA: TGCAGTGCCCCGAAAAGGGCGGGAGGGCAAGGTGAGCAGTTCTTC
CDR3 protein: CSAPKRAGGQGEQFF

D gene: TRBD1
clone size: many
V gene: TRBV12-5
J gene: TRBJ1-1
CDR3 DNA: TGTGCTAGTGGTGCGGACAGGGAGACTGAAGCTTTCTTT
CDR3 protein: CASGADRETEAFF

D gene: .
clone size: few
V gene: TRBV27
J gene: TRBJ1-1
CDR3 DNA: TGTGCCAGCAGTTTATGGGGGAACGGTTACACTGAAGCTTTCTTT
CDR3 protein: CASSLWGNGYTEAFF

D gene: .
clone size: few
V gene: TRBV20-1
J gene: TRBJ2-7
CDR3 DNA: TGCAGTGCCCCAAACTGGGGGGAGGACGAGCAGTACTTC
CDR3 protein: CSAPNWGEDEQYF

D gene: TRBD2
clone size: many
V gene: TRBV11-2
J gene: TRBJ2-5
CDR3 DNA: TGTGCCAGCAGCTTAGGGGCTAGCGGGGGGTCCCAAGAGACCCAGTACTTC
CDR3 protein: CASSLGASGGSQETQYF

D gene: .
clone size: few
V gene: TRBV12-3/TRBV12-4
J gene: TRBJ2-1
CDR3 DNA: TGTGCCAGCAGTTTAGGGACTCTCTACAATGAGCAGTTCTTC
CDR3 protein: CASSLGTLYNEQFF

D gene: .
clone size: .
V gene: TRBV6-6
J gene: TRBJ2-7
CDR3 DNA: TGTGCCAGCAGTTCGACTATACAGGGCCCGGACTTC
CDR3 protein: CASSSTIQGPDF

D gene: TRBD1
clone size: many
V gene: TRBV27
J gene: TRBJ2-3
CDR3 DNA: TGTGCCAGCAGTCTACTGACAGGGGAGGCAGATACGCAGTATTTT
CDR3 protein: CASSLLTGEADTQYF

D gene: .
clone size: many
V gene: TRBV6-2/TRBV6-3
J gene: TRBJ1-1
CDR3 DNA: TGTGCCAGCAGTTACATTGGGCCGAACACTGAAGCTTTCTTT
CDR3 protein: CASSYIGPNTEAFF

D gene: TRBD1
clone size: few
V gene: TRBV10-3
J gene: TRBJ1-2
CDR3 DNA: TGTGCCATCAGTAGCCGGGACAGGGGACGAGGCTACACCTTC
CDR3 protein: CAISSRDRGRGYTF

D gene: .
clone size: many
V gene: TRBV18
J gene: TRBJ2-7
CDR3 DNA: TGTGCCAGCTCACCACCGGGCAATTCCAGGGAGCAGTACTTC
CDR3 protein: CASSPPGNSREQYF

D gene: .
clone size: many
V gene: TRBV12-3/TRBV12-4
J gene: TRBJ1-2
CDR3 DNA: TGTGCCAGCAGTCTTGGAGGCCAAGCTAACTATGGCTACACCTTC
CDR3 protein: CASSLGGQANYGYTF

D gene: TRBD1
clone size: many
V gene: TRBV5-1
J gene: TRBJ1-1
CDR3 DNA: TGCGCCAGCAGCCTGGAGGACAGGGAAGAAGGAGAAGCTTTCTTT
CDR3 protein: CASSLEDREEGEAFF

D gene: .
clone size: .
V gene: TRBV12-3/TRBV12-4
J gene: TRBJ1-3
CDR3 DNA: TGTGCCAGCAGTTTAAATTCGGGATTTGGAAACACCATATATTTT
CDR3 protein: CASSLNSGFGNTIYF

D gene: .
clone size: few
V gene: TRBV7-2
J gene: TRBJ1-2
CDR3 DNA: TGTGCCAGCAGCTTAGCGCGAGGATTAGCTGGCTACACCTTC
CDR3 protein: CASSLARGLAGYTF

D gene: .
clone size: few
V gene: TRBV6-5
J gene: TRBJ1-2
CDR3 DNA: TGTGCCATCCGGGACACTACTAACTATGGCTACACCTTC
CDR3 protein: CAIRDTTNYGYTF

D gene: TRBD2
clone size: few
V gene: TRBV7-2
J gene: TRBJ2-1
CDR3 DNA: TGTGCCAGCAGCTTTGTCCCGGGACTATCCAATGAGCAGTTCTTC
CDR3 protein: CASSFVPGLSNEQFF

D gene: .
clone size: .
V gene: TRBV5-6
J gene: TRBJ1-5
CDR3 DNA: TGTGCCAGCAGCTTACAGGGTGGTAGTGCACCCCAGCATTTT
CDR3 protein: CASSLQGGSAPQHF

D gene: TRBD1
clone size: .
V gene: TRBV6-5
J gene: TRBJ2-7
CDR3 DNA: TGTGCCAGCAGTTACTCTGGGACAGGGTGGAGCGAGCAGTACTTC
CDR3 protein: CASSYSGTGWSEQYF

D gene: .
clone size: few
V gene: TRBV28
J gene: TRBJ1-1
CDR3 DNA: TGTGCCAGCAGTACTAAAGACAGGCCGAACACTGAAGCTTTCTTT
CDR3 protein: CASSTKDRPNTEAFF

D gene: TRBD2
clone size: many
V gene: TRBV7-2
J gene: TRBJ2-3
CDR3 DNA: TGTGCCAGCAACTTGCTAGCGGGAGCAGATACGCAGTATTTT
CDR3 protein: CASNLLAGADTQYF

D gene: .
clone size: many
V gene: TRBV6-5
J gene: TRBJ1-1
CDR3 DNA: TGTGCCAGCAGTTACGGGGTCAGCCTCACTGAAGCTTTCTTT
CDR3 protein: CASSYGVSLTEAFF

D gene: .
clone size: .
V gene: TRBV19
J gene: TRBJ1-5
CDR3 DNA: TGTGCCAGTAGTATTAAGAACCTGGGGGCAAATCAGCCCCAGCATTTT
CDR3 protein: CASSIKNLGANQPQHF

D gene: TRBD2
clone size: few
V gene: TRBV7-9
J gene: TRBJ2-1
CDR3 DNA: TGTGCCAGCAGCGAAACCCCCGGGACTAGCGGGAAGGATGAGCAGTTCTTC
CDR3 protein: CASSETPGTSGKDEQFF

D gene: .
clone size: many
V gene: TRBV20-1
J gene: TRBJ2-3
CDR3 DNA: TGCAGTGCTGGAGGACTGGAGGCTAGCACAGATACGCAGTATTTT
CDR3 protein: CSAGGLEASTDTQYF

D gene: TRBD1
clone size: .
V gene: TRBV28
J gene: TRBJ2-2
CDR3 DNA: TGTGCCAGCAAGCAACCCGGGACAGGGAATACCGGGGAGCTGTTTTTT
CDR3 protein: CASKQPGTGNTGELFF

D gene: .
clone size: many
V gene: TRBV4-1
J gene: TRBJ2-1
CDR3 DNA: TGCGCCAGCAGCCAATATTTAGGGAGCTCCTACAATGAGCAGTTCTTC
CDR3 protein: CASSQYLGSSYNEQFF

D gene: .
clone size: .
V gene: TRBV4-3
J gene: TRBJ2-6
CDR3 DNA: TGCGCCAGCAGCCAAGATTGGCCTGGGGCCAACGTCCTGACTTTC
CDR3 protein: CASSQDWPGANVLTF

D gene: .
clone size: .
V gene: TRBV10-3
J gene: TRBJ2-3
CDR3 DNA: TGTGCCATCAGTGAGTACGGCCCTAAGGGGACAGATACGCAGTATTTT
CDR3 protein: CAISEYGPKGTDTQYF

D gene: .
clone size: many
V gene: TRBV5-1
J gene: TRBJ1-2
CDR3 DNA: TGCGCCAGCAGCATCGAGGGGAGCACTAACTATGGCTACACCTTC
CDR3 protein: CASSIEGSTNYGYTF

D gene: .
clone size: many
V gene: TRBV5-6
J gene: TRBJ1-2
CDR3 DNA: TGTGCCAGCAGACCCCCCGGGACCCCGTCAGGAGGCTACACCTTC
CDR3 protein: CASRPPGTPSGGYTF

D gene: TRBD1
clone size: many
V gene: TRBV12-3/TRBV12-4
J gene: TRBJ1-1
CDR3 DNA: TGTGCCAGCAGTCACAGGGGGCCGAACACTGAAGCTTTCTTT
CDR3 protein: CASSHRGPNTEAFF

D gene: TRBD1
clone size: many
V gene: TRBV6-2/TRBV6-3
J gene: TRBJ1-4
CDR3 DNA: TGTGCCAGCAGTTCCCCGGGACAGCGGAATGAAAAACTGTTTTTT
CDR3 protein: CASSSPGQRNEKLFF

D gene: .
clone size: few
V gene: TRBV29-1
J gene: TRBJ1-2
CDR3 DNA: TGCAGCGTTGAAAGGCAGGGTGGCTATGGCTACACCTTC
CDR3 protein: CSVERQGGYGYTF

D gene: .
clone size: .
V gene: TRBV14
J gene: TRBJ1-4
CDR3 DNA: TGTGCCAGCAGCTCCCGGGACGGTCGAAATGAAAAACTGTTTTTT
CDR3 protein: CASSSRDGRNEKLFF

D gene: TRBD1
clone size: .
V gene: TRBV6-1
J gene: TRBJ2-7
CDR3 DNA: TGTGCCAGCATGGGACAGGGGGCATTCGGGGAGCAGTACTTC
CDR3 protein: CASMGQGAFGEQYF

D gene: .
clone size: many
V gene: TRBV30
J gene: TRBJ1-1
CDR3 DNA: TGTGCCTGGAGTGTGCGTGAAGAAGCTTTCTTT
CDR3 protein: CAWSVREEAFF

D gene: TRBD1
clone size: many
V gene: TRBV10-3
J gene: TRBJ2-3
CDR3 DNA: TGTGCCACCATAACGGGGACAGGGGTGAACGCAGATACGCAGTATTTT
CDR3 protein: CATITGTGVNADTQYF

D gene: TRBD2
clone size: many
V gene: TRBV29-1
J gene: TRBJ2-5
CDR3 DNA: TGCAGCGTTGAGGCACTAGCGGGAGCAGAGACCCAGTACTTC
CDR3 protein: CSVEALAGAETQYF

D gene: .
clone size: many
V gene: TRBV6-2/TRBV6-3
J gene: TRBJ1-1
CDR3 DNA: TGTGCCAGCAGTTACACCCAAGGGACTGAAGCTTTCTTT
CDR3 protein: CASSYTQGTEAFF

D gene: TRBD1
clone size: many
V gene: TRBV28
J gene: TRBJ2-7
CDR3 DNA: TGTGCCAGCAACTCCCCGGGACAGGGGACTTCCCACGAGCAGTACTTC
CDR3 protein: CASNSPGQGTSHEQYF

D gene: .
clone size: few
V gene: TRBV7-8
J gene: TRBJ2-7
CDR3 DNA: TGTGCCAGCAGCAATCCGGGTCGGAGCTCCTACGAGCAGTACTTC
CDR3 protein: CASSNPGRSSYEQYF

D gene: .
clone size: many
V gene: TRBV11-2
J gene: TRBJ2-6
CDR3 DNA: TGTGCCAGCAGCTTAAGGCAGGGGAGAACCCGCTCTGGGGCCAACGTCCTGACTTTC
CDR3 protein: CASSLRQGRTRSGANVLTF

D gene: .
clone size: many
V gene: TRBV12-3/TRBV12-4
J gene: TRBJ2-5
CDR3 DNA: TGTGCCAGCAGCTCCACAGGGCGCAGGGAGACCCAGTACTTC
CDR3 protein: CASSSTGRRETQYF

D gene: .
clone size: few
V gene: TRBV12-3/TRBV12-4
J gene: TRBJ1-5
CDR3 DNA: TGTGCCAGCAGTTTAGCGTTTCAGCCCCAGCATTTT
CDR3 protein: CASSLAFQPQHF

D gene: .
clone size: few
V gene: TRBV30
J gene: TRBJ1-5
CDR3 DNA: TGTGCCTGGAGTGTAGACAGCAATCAGCCCCAGCATTTT
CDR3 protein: CAWSVDSNQPQHF

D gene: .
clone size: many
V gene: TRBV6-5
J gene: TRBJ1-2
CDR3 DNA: TGTGCCAGCAGACAAACAGGAGGGGTTCATGGCTACACCTTC
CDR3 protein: CASRQTGGVHGYTF

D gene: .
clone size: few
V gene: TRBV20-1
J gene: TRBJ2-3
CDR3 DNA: TGCAGTGCTAGAGTTCTGGCGAACGATCGAGATACGCAGTATTTT
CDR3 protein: CSARVLANDRDTQYF

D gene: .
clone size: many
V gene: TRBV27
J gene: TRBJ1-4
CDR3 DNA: TGTGCCAGCAGTCAAACCGTAAACAGGGAAACTAATGAAAAACTGTTTTTT
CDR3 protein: CASSQTVNRETNEKLFF

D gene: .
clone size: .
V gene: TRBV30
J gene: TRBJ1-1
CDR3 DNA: TGTGCCTGGAGGAGGGGAACCGCTGAAGCTTTCTTT
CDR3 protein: CAWRRGTAEAFF

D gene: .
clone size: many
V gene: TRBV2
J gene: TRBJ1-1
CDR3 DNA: TGTGCCAGCTGCTCGGACTGGAACACTGAAGCTTTCTTT
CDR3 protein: CASCSDWNTEAFF

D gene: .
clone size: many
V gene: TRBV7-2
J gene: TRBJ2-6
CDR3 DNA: TGTGCCAGCAGCTCCCCGTGGAGGGGCAGCTCTGGGGCCAACGTCCTGACTTTC
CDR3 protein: CASSSPWRGSSGANVLTF

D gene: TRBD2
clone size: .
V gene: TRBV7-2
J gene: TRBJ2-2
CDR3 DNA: TGTGCCAGCAGCCCTGGACTAGCGGGAGCCCCAGGGACCGGGGAGCTGTTTTTT
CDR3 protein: CASSPGLAGAPGTGELFF

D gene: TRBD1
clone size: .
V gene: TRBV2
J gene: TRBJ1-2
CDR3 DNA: TGTGCCAGCAGCGCAGACAGGGAAGGAAACTATGGCTACACCTTC
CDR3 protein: CASSADREGNYGYTF

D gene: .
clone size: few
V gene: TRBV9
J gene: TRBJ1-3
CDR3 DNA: TGTGCCAGCAGCGTAGGGCAGGGGTTCAGCTCTGGAAACACCATATATTTT
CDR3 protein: CASSVGQGFSSGNTIYF

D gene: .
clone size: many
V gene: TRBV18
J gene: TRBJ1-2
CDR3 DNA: TGTGCCAGCTCACCACCATCGGGGGGCCTGGGCTACACCTTC
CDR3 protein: CASSPPSGGLGYTF

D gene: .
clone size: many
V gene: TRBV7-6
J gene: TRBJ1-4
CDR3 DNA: TGTGCCAGCAGCTTAGCTAACAGGAATGAAAAACTGTTTTTT
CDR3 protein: CASSLANRNEKLFF